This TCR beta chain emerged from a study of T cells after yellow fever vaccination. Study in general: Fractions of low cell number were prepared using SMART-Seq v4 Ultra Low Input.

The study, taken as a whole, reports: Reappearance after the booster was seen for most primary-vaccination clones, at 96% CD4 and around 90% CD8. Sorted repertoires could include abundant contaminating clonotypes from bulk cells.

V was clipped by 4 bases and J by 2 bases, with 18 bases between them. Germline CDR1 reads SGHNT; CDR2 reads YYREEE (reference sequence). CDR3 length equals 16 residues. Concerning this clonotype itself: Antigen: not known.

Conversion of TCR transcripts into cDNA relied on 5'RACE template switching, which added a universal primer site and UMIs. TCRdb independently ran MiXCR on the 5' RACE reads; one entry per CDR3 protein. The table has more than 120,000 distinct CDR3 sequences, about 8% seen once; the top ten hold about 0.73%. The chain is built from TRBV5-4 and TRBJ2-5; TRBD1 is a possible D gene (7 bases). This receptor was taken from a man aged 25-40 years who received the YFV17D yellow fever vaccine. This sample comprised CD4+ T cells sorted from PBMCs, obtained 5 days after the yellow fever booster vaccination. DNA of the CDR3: TGTGCCAGCAGCACGGTTCAGGGGGGTCAGCAAGAGACCCAGTACTTC. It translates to CASSTVQGGQQETQYF. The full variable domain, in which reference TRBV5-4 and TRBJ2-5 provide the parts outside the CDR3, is ETGVTQSPTHLIKTRGQQVTLRCSSQSGHNTVSWYQQALGQGPQFIFQYYREEENGRGNFPPRFSGLQFPNYSSELNVNALELDDSALYLCASSTVQGGQQETQYFGPGTRLLVL.